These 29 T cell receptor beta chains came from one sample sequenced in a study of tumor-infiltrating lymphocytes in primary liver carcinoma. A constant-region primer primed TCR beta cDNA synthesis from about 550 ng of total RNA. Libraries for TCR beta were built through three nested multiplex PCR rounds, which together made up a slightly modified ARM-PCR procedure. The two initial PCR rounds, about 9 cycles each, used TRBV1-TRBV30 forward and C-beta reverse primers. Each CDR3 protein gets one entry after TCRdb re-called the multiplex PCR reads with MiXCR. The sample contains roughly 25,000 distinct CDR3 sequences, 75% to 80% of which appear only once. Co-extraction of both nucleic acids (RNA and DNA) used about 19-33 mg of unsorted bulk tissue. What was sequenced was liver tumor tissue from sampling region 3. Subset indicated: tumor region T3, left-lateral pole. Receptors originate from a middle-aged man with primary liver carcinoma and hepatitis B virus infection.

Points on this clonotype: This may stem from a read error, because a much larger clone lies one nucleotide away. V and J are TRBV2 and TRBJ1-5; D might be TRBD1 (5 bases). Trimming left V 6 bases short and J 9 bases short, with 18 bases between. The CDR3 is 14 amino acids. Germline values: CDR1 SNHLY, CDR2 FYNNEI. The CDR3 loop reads CASRGGVDDLPQHF. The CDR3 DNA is TGTGCCAGCAGAGGAGGGGTTGACGATTTGCCCCAGCATTTT.

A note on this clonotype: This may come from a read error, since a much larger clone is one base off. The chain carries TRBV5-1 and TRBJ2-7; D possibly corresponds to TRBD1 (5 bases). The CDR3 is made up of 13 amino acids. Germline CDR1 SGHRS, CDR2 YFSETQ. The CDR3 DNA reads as TGCGCCAACAGCTTGTCAGGGCTCTACGAGCAGTACTTC. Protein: CANSLSGLYEQYF.

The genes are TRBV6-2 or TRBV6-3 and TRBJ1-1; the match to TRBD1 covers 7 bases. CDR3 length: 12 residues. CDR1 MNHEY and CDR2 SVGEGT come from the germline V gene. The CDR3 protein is CVNTGDSPTAFF. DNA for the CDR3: TGTGTCAACACCGGGGACAGCCCCACGGCTTTCTTT.

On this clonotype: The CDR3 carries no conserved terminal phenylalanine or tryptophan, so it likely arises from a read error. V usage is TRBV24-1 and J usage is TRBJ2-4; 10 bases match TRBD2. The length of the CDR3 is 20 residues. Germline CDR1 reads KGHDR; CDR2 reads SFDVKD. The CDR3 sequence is CATSDYPLQLTSGLQNIQYL. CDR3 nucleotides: TGTGCCACCAGTGACTACCCGCTACAGCTGACTAGCGGGCTGCAAAATATTCAGTACCTC.

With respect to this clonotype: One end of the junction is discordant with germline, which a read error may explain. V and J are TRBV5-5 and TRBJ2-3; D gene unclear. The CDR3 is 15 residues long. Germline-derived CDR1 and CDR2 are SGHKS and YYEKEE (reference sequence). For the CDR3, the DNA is TGTGCCAGCAGCTTGCATCAGGCGCCCGCATATACGAAGTATTTT. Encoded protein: CASSLHQAPAYTKYF.

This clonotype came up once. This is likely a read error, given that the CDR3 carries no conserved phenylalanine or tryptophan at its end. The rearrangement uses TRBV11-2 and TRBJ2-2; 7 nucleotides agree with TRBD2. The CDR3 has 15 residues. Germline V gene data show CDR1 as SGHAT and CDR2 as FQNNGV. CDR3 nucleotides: TGTGCCAGCATCATCGGGGGGAGGAACACCCGGGAGCTGTTTATT. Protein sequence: CASIIGGRNTRELFI.

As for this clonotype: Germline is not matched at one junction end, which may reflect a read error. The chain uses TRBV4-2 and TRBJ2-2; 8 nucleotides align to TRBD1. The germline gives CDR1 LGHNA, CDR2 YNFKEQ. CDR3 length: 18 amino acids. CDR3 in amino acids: CASGQLLVTGDSPGELFF. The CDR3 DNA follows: TGTGCCAGCGGCCAATTACTTGTGACAGGGGATTCCCCCGGGGAGCTGTTTTTT.

The CDR3 reads CASGSGAGATGELFF. The CDR3 DNA sequence: TGTGCCAGCGGCTCCGGGGCAGGGGCGACCGGGGAGCTGTTTTTT. The chain joins TRBV5-6 to TRBJ2-2, with D perhaps matching TRBD1 (6 bases). Germline V gives CDR1 SGHDT, CDR2 YYEEEE. There are 15 residues in the CDR3. V lost 7 bases to trimming and J lost 5 bases, with 18 bases between them.

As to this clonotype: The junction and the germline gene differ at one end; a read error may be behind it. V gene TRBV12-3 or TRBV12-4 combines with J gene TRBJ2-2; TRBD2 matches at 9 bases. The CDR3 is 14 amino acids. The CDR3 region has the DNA TGTGCCAGCAGTTTGCTAGCGGGAACCGAGGAGCTGTTTTTT. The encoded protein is CASSLLAGTEELFF.

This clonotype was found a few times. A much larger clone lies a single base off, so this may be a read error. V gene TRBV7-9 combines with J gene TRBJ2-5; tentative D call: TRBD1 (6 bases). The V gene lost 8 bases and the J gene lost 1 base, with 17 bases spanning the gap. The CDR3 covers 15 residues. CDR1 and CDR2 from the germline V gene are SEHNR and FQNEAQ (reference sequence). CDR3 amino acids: CASAHTRGPQETQYF. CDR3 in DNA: TGTGCCAGCGCCCACACCAGGGGCCCCCAAGAGACCCAGTACTTC.

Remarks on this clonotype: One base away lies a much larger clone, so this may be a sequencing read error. The CDR3 nucleotides read TGTACCACCAGTGATCCAGCGGGCTCTGGGGCCAACGTCCTGACTTTC. It codes for CTTSDPAGSGANVLTF. The V call is TRBV24-1, the J call TRBJ2-6; D may be TRBD2 (6 bases). This CDR3 contains 16 residues. From germline, CDR1 is KGHDR and CDR2 SFDVKD.

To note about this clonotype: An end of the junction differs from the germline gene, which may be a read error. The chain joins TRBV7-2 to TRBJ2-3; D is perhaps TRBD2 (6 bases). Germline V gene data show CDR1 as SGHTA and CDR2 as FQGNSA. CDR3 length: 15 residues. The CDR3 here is CASTLVVGGADKQYF. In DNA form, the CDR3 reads TGTGCCAGCACCTTAGTGGTGGGCGGGGCAGATAAGCAGTATTTT.

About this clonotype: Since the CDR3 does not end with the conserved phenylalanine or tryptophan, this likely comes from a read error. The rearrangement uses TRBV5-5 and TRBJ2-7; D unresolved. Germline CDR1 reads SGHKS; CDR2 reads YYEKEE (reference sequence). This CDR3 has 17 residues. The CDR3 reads CASNLKQHLTRPYEQYS. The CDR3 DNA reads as TGTGCCAGCAACTTGAAGCAACATCTGACTCGGCCCTACGAGCAGTACTCC.

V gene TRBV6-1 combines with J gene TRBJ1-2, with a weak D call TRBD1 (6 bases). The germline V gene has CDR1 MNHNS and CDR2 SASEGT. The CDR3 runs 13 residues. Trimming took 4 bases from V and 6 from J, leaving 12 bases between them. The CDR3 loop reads CASSGQASNGYTF. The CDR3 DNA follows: TGTGCCAGCAGTGGACAGGCGTCTAATGGCTACACCTTC.

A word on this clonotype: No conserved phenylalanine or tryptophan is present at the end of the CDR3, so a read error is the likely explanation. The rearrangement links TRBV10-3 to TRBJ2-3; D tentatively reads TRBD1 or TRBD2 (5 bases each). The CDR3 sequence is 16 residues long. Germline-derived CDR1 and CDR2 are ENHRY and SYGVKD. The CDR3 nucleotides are TGTGCCATCAGGCACACTAGTGGGGCTAGCATAGATACGCAGTATCTG. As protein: CAIRHTSGASIDTQYL.

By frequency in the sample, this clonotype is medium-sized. For the CDR3, the DNA is TGCGCCAGCCGTCCAAACACCGGGGAGCTGTTTTTT. This translates into CASRPNTGELFF. The chain couples TRBV10-1 to TRBJ2-2; D is uncertain. The CDR3 spans 12 residues. V shed 8 bases and J shed 2 bases, with 6 bases lying between them. Looked up from germline, CDR1 is WNHNN and CDR2 is SYGVQD (reference sequence).

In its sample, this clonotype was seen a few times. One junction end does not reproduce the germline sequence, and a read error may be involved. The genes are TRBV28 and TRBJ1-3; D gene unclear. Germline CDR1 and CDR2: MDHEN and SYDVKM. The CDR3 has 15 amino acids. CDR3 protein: CASSPPTRWGNTIYF. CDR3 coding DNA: TGTGCCAGCAGTCCCCCGACAAGGTGGGGAAATACCATATATTTT.

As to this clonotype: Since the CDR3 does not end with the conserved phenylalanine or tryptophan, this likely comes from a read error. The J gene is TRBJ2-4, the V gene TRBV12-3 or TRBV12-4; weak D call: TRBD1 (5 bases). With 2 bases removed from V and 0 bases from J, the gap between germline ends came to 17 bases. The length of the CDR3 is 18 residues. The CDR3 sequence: CASSLWSGADIAKNIQYL. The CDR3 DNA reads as TGTGCCAGCAGTTTATGGAGTGGTGCGGACATAGCCAAAAACATTCAGTACCTC.

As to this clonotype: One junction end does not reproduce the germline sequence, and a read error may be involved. The CDR3 coding sequence is TGTGACAGTAGCTTAGATCTCGGGGCTGGGGCCAACGTCTTGACTTTC. It encodes CDSSLDLGAGANVLTF. This rearrangement joins TRBV11-2 to TRBJ2-6; possibly TRBD1 or TRBD2 for D (5 bases each). The CDR3 runs to 16 residues. CDR1 is SGHAT, CDR2 FQNNGV, per germline.

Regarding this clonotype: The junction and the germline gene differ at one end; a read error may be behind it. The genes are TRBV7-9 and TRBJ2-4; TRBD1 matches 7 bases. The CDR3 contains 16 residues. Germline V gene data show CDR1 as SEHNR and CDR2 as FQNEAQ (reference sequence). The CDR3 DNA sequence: TGTACCAGCAGCGTCGACAGGGCACCAGCCAAAAACATTCAGTACTTC. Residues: CTSSVDRAPAKNIQYF.

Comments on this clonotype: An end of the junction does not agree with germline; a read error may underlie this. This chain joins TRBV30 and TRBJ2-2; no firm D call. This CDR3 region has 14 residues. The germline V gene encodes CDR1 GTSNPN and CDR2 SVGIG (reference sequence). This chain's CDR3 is CVWSVLLASVELFF. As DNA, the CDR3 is TGTGTCTGGAGTGTACTGTTGGCGTCCGTGGAGCTGTTTTTT. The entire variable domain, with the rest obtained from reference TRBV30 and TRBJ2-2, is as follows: SQTIHQWPATLVQPVGSPLSLECTVEGTSNPNLYWYRQAAGRGLQLLFYSVGIGQISSEVPQNLSASRPQDRQFILSSKKLLLSDSGFYLCVWSVLLASVELFFGEGSRLTVL.

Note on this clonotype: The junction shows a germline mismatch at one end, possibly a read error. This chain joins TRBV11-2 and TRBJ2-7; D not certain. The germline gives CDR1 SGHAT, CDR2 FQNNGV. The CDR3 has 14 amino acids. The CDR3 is CASSLDPGGWEQYF. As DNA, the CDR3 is TGTGCCAGCAGCTTAGATCCTGGTGGATGGGAACAGTATTTC.

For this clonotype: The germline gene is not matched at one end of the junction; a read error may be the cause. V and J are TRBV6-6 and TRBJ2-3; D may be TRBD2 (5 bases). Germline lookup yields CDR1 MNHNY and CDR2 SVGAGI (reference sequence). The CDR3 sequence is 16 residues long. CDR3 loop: CASSRTGRRGGDTQYF. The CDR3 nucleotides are TGTGCTAGCAGCAGGACTGGCAGGAGAGGCGGAGATACGCAGTATTTT.

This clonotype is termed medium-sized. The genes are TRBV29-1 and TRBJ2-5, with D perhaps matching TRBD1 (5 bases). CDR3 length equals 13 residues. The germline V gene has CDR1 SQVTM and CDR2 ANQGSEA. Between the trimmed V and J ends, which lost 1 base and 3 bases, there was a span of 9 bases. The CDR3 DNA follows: TGCAGCGTTGAAGGGACACCCAAAGAGACCCAGTACTTC. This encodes CSVEGTPKETQYF.

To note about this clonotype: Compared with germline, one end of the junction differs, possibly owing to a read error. This CDR3 reads CASSFTYRGVSYNEQFF. The CDR3 DNA follows: TGTGCAAGCAGCTTCACTTATAGAGGGGTCTCCTACAATGAGCAGTTCTTC. V usage is TRBV11-2 and J usage is TRBJ2-1; D tentatively fits TRBD1 or TRBD2 (5 bases each). Per the germline V gene, CDR1 is SGHAT and CDR2 is FQNNGV. The CDR3 has 17 amino acids.

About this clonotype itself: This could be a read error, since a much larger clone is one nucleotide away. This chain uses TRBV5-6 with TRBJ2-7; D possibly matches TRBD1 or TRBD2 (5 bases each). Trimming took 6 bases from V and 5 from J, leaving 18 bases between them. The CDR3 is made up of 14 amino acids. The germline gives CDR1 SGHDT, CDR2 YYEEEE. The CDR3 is CASIVPGPLHEQYF. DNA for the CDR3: TGTGCCAGCATCGTACCGGGACCGCTCCACGAGCAGTACTTC.

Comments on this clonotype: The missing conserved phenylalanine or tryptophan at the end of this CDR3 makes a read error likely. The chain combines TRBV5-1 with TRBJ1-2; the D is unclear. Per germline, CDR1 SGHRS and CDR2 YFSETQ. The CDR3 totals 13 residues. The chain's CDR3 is CASSSTNDIGYTL. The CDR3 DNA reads TGCGCTAGCAGTTCGACCAACGATATCGGCTACACCTTA.

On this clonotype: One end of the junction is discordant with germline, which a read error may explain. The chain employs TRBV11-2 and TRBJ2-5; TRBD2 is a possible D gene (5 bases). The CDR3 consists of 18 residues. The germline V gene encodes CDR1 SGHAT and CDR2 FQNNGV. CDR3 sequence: CASSIDQWSSGRGETQYF. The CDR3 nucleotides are TGTGCCAGCAGCATAGATCAGTGGTCTAGTGGGAGAGGAGAGACCCAGTACTTC.

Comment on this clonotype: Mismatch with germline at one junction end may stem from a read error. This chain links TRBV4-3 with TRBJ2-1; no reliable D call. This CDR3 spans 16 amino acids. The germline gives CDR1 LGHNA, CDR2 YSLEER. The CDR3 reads CASSQDGLVAYNEQFF. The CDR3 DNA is TGCGCCAGCAGTCAAGACGGATTAGTGGCATACAATGAGCAGTTCTTC.